These 3 T cell receptor beta chains came from one sample sequenced in a study of blood T cell repertoires in COVID-19. Only in-frame clones appear in the TCRdb table, and some are missing; sequencing was by immunoSEQ multiplex PCR. The sample has approximately 240,000 clones, 90% to 95% seen once. Sequenced sample: PBMCs or T cells enriched from blood (not recorded which). Receptors were obtained from a young woman who had recovered from COVID-19.

The gene calls are TRBV27 and TRBJ1-1; unclear D gene. Deletions cut 6 bases from V and 0 bases from J, with 17 bases between. The CDR3 covers 16 residues. Germline values: CDR1 MNHEY, CDR2 SMNVEV (reference sequence). CDR3 DNA sequence: TGTGCCAGCAGAAATGGAGTCACCCGGATGAACACTGAAGCTTTCTTT. Translation gives CASRNGVTRMNTEAFF.

The genes are TRBV7-9 and TRBJ1-1; TRBD1 is a possible D gene (5 bases). Germline V gives CDR1 SEHNR, CDR2 FQNEAQ (reference sequence). CDR3 length equals 11 residues. Trimming shortened V by 3 bases and J by 7 bases, and 6 bases separated the two germline ends. The CDR3, as DNA: TGTGCCAGCAGCTTGGGACTTGAAGCTTTCTTT. It encodes CASSLGLEAFF.

The chain uses TRBV11-1 and TRBJ1-3, with a tentative D call TRBD1 (6 bases). The CDR3 extends over 15 amino acids. The V end was cut by 5 bases, the J end by 3 bases, with 14 bases between. CDR1 SGHAT and CDR2 FQDESV come from the germline V gene (reference sequence). The CDR3 sequence is CASSRDIQFGNTIYF. Here the CDR3 DNA reads TGTGCCAGCAGCCGGGACATACAATTTGGAAACACCATATATTTT.